The sequence of this T cell receptor beta chain was determined in a study of cytomegalovirus exposure and HLA in healthy donors. Findings of the study overall: In a later analysis, HLA-associated beta chains showed higher expansion and lower generation probabilities than comparable chains. Available immune exposure information covered CMV serostatus only.

Remarks on this clone: What it binds is unknown.

Trimming cost V 4 bases and J 8 bases, with 18 bases left between them. Looked up from germline, CDR1 is SGHRS and CDR2 is YFSETQ. The CDR3 is 14 amino acids. A multiplex PCR was run with 60 Vbeta primers and 13 Jbeta primers. The data were produced by immunoSEQ multiplex PCR, yet TCRdb's version contains in-frame clones alone and is incomplete. The sample lists roughly 110,000 clones; 82% were seen once. The clonotype comes from a man aged 25-45 years in good health and CMV-seropositive. The sequenced material came from PBMCs. This chain links TRBV5-1 with TRBJ1-2; possibly TRBD1 for D (5 bases). The CDR3 DNA sequence: TGCGCCAGCAGCCCCCAGAATCAGGGTTCGGGCTACACCTTC. Protein: CASSPQNQGSGYTF.